This T cell receptor (beta chain) comes out of a study of early T cells in non-severe SARS-CoV-2 infection. This clonotype was counted at least ten times. The length of the CDR3 is 15 residues. Trimming cost V 2 bases and J 2 bases, with 13 bases left between them. Germline V gives CDR1 MGHRA, CDR2 YSYEKL. A single record per CDR3 protein comes from TCRdb applying MiXCR to the 5' RACE reads. Of some 32,000 distinct CDR3 sequences in the sample, roughly 3.9% were seen once. The sequence came from an adult who was a healthcare worker with PCR-confirmed SARS-CoV-2 infection or an uninfected control (not recorded which). The sequenced material came from whole blood. The chain combines TRBV4-1 with TRBJ2-7, with D possibly being TRBD2 (5 bases). The CDR3 DNA reads as TGCGCCAGCAGCCAACCCACTAGTAACCCCTACGAGCAGTACTTC. This encodes CASSQPTSNPYEQYF.